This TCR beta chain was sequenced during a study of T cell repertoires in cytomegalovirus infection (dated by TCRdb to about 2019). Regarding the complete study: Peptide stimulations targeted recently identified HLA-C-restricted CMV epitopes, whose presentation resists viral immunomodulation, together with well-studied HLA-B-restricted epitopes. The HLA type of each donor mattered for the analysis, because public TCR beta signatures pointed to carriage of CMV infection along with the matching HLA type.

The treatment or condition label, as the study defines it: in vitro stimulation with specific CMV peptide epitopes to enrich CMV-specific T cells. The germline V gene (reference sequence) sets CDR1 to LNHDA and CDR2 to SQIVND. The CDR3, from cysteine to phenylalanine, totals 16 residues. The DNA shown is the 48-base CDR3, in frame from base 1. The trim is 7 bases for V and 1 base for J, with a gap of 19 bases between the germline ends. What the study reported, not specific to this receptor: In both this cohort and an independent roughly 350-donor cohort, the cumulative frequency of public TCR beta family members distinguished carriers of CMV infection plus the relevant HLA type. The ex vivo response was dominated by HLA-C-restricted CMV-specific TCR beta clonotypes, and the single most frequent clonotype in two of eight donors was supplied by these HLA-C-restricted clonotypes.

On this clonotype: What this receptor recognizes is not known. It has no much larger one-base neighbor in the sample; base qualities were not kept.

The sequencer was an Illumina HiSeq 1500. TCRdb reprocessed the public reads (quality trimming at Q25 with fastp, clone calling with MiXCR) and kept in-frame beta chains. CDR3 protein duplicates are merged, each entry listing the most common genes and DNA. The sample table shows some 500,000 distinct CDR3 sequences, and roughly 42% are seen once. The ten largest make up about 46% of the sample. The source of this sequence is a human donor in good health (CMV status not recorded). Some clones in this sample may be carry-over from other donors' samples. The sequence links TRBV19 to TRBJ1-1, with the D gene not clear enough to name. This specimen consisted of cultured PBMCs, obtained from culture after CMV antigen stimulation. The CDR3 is CASTKRRQYANTEAFF. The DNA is TGTGCCAGTACCAAGAGGAGGCAGTATGCGAACACTGAAGCTTTCTTT. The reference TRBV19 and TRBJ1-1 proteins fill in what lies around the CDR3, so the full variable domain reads DGGITQSPKYLFRKEGQNVTLSCEQNLNHDAMYWYRQDPGQGLRLIYYSQIVNDFQKGDIAEGYSVSREKKESFPLTVTSAQKNPTAFYLCASTKRRQYANTEAFFGQGTRLTVV.